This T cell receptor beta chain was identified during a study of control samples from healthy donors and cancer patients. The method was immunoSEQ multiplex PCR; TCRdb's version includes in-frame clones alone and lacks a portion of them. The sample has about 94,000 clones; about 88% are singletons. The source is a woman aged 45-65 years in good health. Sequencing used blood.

The CDR3 DNA follows: TGTGCCAGCAGCCAAGCGGCGACGGTCTCCTACGAGCAGTACTTC. Its translation is CASSQAATVSYEQYF. This chain uses TRBV3-1 (or the pseudogene TRBV3-2) with TRBJ2-7; no definite D call. The CDR3 sequence is 15 residues long. V shed 1 base and J shed 0 bases, with 10 bases lying between them. CDR1 is LGHDT, CDR2 YNNKEL, per germline (reference sequence).